This record looks at one T cell receptor (beta chain) sequence and its context. This entry is derived from a study of identical twins. Via MiXCR, TCRdb re-called the 5' RACE reads, giving one row per CDR3 protein. The sample carries roughly 1.6 million distinct CDR3 sequences, about 32% recorded once. The CDR3 is 15 residues long. The junction had 5 bases not matched to a gene; V was cut back by 9 bases and J by 0 bases. The germline V gene encodes CDR1 SGHRS and CDR2 YFSETQ. The sequenced sample was cord blood. V usage is TRBV5-1 and J usage is TRBJ2-2; 10 bases fit TRBD2. This receptor was taken from a newborn girl in good health. CDR3 bases: TGCGCCACCCGGACTAGCGGACCGAACACCGGGGAGCTGTTTTTT. Its protein is CATRTSGPNTGELFF.